This T cell receptor beta chain was sequenced for a study of shared clonotypes between healthy human individuals. Here immunoSEQ multiplex PCR was the method, and the copy in TCRdb shows in-frame clones only, minus some. The sample records roughly 500,000 clones, roughly 80% being singletons. In germline, CDR1 is SGHVS, CDR2 FNYEAQ. This CDR3 is built from 16 residues. The V gene end was trimmed by 5 bases and the J gene end by 2 bases; junction bases not matched to a gene: 10. The specimen sequenced was PBMCs. The chain joins TRBV7-6 to TRBJ2-3, with TRBD2 identical over 7 bases. The TCR comes from a woman aged 40 to 50 in good health. Some clones in this sample may be carry-over from other donors' samples. For the CDR3, the DNA is TGTGCCAGCAGCCCAGAGCGGGACCCGTACACAGATACGCAGTATTTT. Translation gives CASSPERDPYTDTQYF.